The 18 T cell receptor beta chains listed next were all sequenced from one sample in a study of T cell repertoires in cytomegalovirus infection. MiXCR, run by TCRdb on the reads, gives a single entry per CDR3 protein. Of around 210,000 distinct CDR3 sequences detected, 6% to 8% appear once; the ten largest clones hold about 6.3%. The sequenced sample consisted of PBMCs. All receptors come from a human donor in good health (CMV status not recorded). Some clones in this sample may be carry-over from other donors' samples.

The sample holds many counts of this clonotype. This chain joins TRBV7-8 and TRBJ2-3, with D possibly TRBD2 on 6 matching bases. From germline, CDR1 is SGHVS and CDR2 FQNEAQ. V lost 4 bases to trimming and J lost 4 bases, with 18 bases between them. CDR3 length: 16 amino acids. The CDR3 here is CASSWAQGGAADTQYF. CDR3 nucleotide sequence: TGTGCCAGCAGCTGGGCCCAGGGCGGGGCCGCAGATACGCAGTATTTT.

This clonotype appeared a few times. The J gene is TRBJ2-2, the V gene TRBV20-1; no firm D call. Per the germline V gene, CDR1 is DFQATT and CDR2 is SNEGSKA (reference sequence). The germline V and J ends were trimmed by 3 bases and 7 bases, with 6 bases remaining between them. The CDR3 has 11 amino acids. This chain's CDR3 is CSARRSGELFF. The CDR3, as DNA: TGCAGTGCTAGGAGGAGCGGGGAGCTGTTTTTT.

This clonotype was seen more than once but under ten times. The CDR3 loop is CASSLHGAPIYEQYF. CDR3 DNA sequence: TGTGCCAGCAGCTTACATGGGGCCCCAATCTACGAGCAGTACTTC. The chain has TRBV7-3 and TRBJ2-7, with D possibly TRBD1 on 5 matching bases. V gave up 2 bases and J gave up 3 bases, with 14 bases separating them. The CDR3 sequence is 15 residues long. CDR1 and CDR2 (germline): SGHTA, FQGTGA.

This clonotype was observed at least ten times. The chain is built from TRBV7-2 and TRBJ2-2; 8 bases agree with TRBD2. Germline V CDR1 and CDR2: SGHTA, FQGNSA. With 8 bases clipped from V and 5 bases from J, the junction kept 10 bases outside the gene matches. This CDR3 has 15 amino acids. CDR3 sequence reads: CASGSGTRATGELFF. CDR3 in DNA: TGTGCCAGCGGCTCCGGGACTAGGGCGACCGGGGAGCTGTTTTTT.

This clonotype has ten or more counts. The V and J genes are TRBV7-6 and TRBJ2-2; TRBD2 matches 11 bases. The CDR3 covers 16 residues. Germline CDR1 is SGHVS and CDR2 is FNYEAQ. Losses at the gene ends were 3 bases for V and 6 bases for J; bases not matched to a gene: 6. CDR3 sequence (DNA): TGTGCCAGCAGCTTCCCACTAGCGGGGGTATCCGGGGAGCTGTTTTTT. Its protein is CASSFPLAGVSGELFF.

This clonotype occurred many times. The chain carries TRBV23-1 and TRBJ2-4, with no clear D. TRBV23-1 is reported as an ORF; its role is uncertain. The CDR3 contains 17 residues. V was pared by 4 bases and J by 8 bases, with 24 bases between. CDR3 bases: TGCGCCAGCAGTCGACGAGTGACCCTACAACCTGGGGACATTCAGTACTTC. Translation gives CASSRRVTLQPGDIQYF.

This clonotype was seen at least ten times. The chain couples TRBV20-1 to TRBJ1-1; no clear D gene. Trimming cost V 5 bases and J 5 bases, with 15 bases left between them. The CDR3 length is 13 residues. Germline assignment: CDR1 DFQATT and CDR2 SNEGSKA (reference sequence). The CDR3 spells CSAGRQVGTEAFF. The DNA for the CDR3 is TGCAGTGCTGGGAGGCAGGTCGGGACTGAAGCTTTCTTT.

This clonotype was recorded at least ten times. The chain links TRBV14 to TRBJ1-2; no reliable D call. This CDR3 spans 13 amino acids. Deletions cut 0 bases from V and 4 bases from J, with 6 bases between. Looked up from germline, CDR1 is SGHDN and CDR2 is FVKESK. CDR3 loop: CASSQEEGYGYTF. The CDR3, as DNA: TGTGCCAGCAGCCAAGAGGAGGGCTATGGCTACACCTTC.

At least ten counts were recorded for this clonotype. The CDR3 region has the DNA TGTGCCAGCAGCTTAAGAAACACAGATACGCAGTATTTT. This sequence encodes CASSLRNTDTQYF. The rearrangement links TRBV7-9 to TRBJ2-3; D remains ambiguous. Germline assignment: CDR1 SEHNR and CDR2 FQNEAQ (reference sequence). CDR3 length: 13 amino acids. V lost 2 bases to trimming and J lost 2 bases, with 5 bases between them.

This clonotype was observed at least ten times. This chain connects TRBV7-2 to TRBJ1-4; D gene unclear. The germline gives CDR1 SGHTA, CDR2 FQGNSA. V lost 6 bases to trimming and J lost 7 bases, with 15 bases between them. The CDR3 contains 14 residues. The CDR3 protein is CASSYPGRFEKLFF. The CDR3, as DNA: TGTGCCAGCAGTTATCCCGGACGGTTTGAAAAACTGTTTTTT.

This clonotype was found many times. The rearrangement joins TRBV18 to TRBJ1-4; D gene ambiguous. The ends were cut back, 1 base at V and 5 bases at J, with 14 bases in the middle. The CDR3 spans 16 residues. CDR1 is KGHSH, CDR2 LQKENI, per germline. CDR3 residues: CASSPLGGTGNEKLFF. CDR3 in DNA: TGTGCCAGCTCACCACTCGGCGGAACGGGGAATGAAAAACTGTTTTTT.

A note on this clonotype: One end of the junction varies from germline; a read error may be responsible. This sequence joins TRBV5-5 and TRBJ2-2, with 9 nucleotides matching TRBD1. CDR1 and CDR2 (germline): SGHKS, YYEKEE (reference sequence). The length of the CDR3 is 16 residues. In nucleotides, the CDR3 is TGTGCCAGTAGCTTGTCGGGACAGGGAATGATCGGGGAGCTGTCTTTT. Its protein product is CASSLSGQGMIGELSF.

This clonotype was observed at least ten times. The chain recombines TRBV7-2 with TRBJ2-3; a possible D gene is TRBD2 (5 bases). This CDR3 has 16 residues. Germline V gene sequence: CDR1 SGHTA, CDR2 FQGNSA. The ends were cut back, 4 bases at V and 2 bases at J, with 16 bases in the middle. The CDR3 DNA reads TGTGCCAGCAGCTACCGGTTTAGCGCACACACAGATACGCAGTATTTT. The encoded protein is CASSYRFSAHTDTQYF.

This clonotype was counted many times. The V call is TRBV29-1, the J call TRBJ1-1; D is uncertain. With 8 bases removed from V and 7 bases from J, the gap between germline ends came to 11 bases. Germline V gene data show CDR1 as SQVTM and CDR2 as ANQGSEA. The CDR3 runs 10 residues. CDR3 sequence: CSYGRFEAFF. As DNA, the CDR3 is TGCAGCTACGGACGGTTTGAAGCTTTCTTT.

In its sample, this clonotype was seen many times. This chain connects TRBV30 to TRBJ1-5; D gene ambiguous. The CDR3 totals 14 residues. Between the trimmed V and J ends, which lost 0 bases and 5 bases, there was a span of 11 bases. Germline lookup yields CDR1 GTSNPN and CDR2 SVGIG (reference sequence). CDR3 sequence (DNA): TGTGCCTGGAGTGTTTGGGGAAGTCATCAGCCCCAGCATTTT. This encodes CAWSVWGSHQPQHF.

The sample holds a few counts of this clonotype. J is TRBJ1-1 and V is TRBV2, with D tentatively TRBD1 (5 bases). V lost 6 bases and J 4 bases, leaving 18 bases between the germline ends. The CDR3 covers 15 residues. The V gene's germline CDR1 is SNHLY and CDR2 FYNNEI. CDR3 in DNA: TGTGCCAGCAGCCCCCCTGGAGCGGGGGGCACTGAAGCTTTCTTT. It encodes CASSPPGAGGTEAFF.

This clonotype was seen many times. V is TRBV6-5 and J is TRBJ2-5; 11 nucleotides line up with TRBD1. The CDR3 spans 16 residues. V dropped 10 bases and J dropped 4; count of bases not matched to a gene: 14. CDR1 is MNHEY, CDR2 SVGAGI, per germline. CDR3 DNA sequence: TGTGCCACCCGAGACCCGGGACAGGGGGATGGAGAGACCCAGTACTTC. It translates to CATRDPGQGDGETQYF.

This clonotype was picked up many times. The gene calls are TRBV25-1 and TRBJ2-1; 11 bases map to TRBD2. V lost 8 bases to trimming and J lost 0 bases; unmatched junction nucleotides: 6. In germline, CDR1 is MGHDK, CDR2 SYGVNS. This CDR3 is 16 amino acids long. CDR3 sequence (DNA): TGTGCCAGCGGAACTAGCGGGGGAAGCTCCTACAATGAGCAGTTCTTC. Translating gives CASGTSGGSSYNEQFF. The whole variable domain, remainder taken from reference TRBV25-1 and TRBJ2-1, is EADIYQTPRYLVIGTGKKITLECSQTMGHDKMYWYQQDPGMELHLIHYSYGVNSTEKGDLSSESTVSRIRTEHFPLTLESARPSHTSQYLCASGTSGGSSYNEQFFGPGTRLTVL.